These 30 T cell receptor beta chains originate from one sample sequenced in a study of cytomegalovirus exposure and HLA in healthy donors. Use of 60 Vbeta and 13 Jbeta primers characterized the PCR. Profiling relied on immunoSEQ multiplex PCR, and the TCRdb table lists in-frame clones only, not all of them. The repertoire consists of about 190,000 clones, with almost 80% occurring once and the leading ten covering roughly 1.5%. The sequenced sample was PBMCs. The receptors stem from a woman in her late teens or twenties in good health and CMV-seronegative.

This chain uses TRBV10-3 with TRBJ2-6, with 9 nucleotides matching TRBD1. CDR3 size: 18 residues. CDR1 ENHRY and CDR2 SYGVKD come from the germline V gene. V lost 6 bases to trimming and J lost 0 bases; unmatched junction nucleotides: 9. CDR3 in amino acids: CAIREWDRVTSGANVLTF. The CDR3 coding sequence is TGTGCCATCAGGGAATGGGACAGGGTCACCTCTGGGGCCAACGTCCTGACTTTC.

The chain uses TRBV6-6 and TRBJ2-3, with 7 bases identical to TRBD1. The CDR3 runs 15 residues. Germline lookup yields CDR1 MNHNY and CDR2 SVGAGI (reference sequence). V lost 0 bases and J lost 6; bases outside the gene matches: 6. For the CDR3, the DNA is TGTGCCAGCAGTTACTCGAAGGGGGCAGGCGATACGCAGTATTTT. Amino acid sequence: CASSYSKGAGDTQYF.

The chain couples TRBV5-6 to TRBJ1-5, with 9 bases lining up with TRBD1. This CDR3 is built from 16 residues. Trimming removed 2 bases from V and 3 bases from J; junction bases left unmatched: 6. From germline, CDR1 is SGHDT and CDR2 YYEEEE. The CDR3 DNA follows: TGTGCCAGCAGCTTTTCGGACAGGGGCCTCAATCAGCCCCAGCATTTT. It translates to CASSFSDRGLNQPQHF. Drawing the rest from reference TRBV5-6 and TRBJ1-5, the complete variable domain is DAGVTQSPTHLIKTRGQQVTLRCSPKSGHDTVSWYQQALGQGPQFIFQYYEEEERQRGNFPDRFSGHQFPNYSSELNVNALLLGDSALYLCASSFSDRGLNQPQHFGDGTRLSIL.

The chain joins TRBV7-3 to TRBJ2-1, with 7 nucleotides matching TRBD2. Germline V lookup: CDR1 SGHTA, CDR2 FQGTGA. Trimming took 5 bases from V and 9 from J; bases not matched to a gene: 19. The CDR3 sequence is 17 residues long. The CDR3 bases are TGTGCCAGCAGCCGAGACACGACTAGCCCCACCGGAGGTGAGCAGTTCTTC. Protein: CASSRDTTSPTGGEQFF. The full variable domain, completed using reference TRBV7-3 and TRBJ2-1, is GAGVSQTPSNKVTEKGKYVELRCDPISGHTALYWYRQSLGQGPEFLIYFQGTGAADDSGLPNDRFFAVRPEGSVSTLKIQRTERGDSAVYLCASSRDTTSPTGGEQFFGPGTRLTVL.

J is TRBJ2-1 and V is TRBV10-1; D perhaps matches TRBD1 (6 bases). Germline CDR1 and CDR2: WNHNN and SYGVQD (reference sequence). This CDR3 contains 16 residues. Trimming removed 3 bases from V and 3 bases from J, with 15 bases in between. CDR3 loop: CASSDQGTENYNEQFF. CDR3 sequence (DNA): TGCGCCAGCAGTGACCAGGGGACGGAAAACTACAATGAGCAGTTCTTC.

This chain's CDR3 is CASSRSIGRGYQPQHF. Written as DNA, the CDR3 is TGTGCCAGCAGTAGGAGTATAGGTAGGGGATATCAGCCCCAGCATTTT. This chain uses TRBV27 with TRBJ1-5; the D gene is possibly TRBD1 (5 bases). Germline V gene lookup returns CDR1 MNHEY and CDR2 SMNVEV (reference sequence). The CDR3 is 16 residues long. The V end was cut by 5 bases, the J end by 5 bases, with 19 bases between.

This clone was seen a handful of times. The chain links TRBV7-6 to TRBJ2-3; 12 nucleotides line up with TRBD2. The CDR3 is made up of 15 amino acids. Germline V gives CDR1 SGHVS, CDR2 FNYEAQ. The ends lost 6 bases at V and 3 bases at J; junction bases unmatched: 4. CDR3 sequence (DNA): TGTGCCAGCAGTAGACTAGCGGGGGTTACAGATACGCAGTATTTT. Translating gives CASSRLAGVTDTQYF.

The chain combines TRBV27 with TRBJ1-2; TRBD1 agrees at 7 bases. With V trimmed by 7 bases and J by 4 bases, 6 bases remained unmatched. The CDR3 extends over 13 amino acids. Germline V gives CDR1 MNHEY, CDR2 SMNVEV (reference sequence). CDR3 coding DNA: TGTGCCAGCACGTCGGACAGGATCTATGGCTACACCTTC. Translated, it gives CASTSDRIYGYTF.

The chain has TRBV6-1 and TRBJ2-7; D possibly corresponds to TRBD1 (6 bases). Trimming removed 1 base at V and 5 bases at J, with 15 bases between. Germline loops: CDR1 MNHNS, CDR2 SASEGT. This CDR3 region has 15 residues. The CDR3 loop is CASSEDRTDRDEQYF. DNA for the CDR3: TGTGCCAGCAGTGAAGATAGGACAGACAGAGACGAGCAGTACTTC.

The J gene is TRBJ1-3, the V gene TRBV11-2; 8 nucleotides agree with TRBD1. The germline V gene has CDR1 SGHAT and CDR2 FQNNGV. CDR3 length equals 14 residues. Germline trimming cut 5 bases from V and 7 bases from J; bases unmatched to any gene: 7. DNA for the CDR3: TGTGCCAGCAGCCGCGACAGGGGAGGCAACACCATATATTTT. This codes for CASSRDRGGNTIYF.

This clone was detected only once. CDR3 amino acids: CAWSTSGRANEQFF. In DNA form, the CDR3 reads TGTGCCTGGAGTACTAGCGGGAGGGCCAATGAGCAGTTCTTC. The chain joins TRBV30 to TRBJ2-1, with 13 bases lining up with TRBD2. The CDR3 has 14 residues. The germline V gene has CDR1 GTSNPN and CDR2 SVGIG (reference sequence). Unmatched junction bases numbered 1, after V lost 2 bases and J lost 6 bases.

The V gene is TRBV6-5, the J gene TRBJ1-6; D may be TRBD1 (5 bases). Trimming took off 0 bases at V and 9 bases at J, with 15 bases between the two ends. Germline assignment: CDR1 MNHEY and CDR2 SVGAGI. The CDR3 has 16 amino acids. The CDR3 sequence is CASSYSNPFTGSPLHF. The CDR3 bases are TGTGCCAGCAGTTACTCGAACCCATTCACAGGTTCACCCCTCCACTTT.

This clone was counted a single time. The chain carries TRBV19 and TRBJ1-4; D ambiguous. The CDR3 is 15 residues long. Trimming took 1 base from V and 0 from J, leaving 6 bases between them. Germline V gives CDR1 LNHDA, CDR2 SQIVND (reference sequence). The CDR3 DNA follows: TGTGCCAGTAGTATAGGTCCAGCAACTAATGAAAAACTGTTTTTT. Translated, it gives CASSIGPATNEKLFF. Looking up the rest from reference TRBV19 and TRBJ1-4 gives the full variable domain: DGGITQSPKYLFRKEGQNVTLSCEQNLNHDAMYWYRQDPGQGLRLIYYSQIVNDFQKGDIAEGYSVSREKKESFPLTVTSAQKNPTAFYLCASSIGPATNEKLFFGSGTQLSVL.

J is TRBJ1-1 and V is TRBV18; TRBD1 might be the D (6 bases). The CDR3 consists of 15 residues. Per the germline V gene, CDR1 is KGHSH and CDR2 is LQKENI. Trimming cost V 3 bases and J 0 bases, with 11 bases left between them. The CDR3 loop reads CASSPAAGVNTEAFF. CDR3 sequence (DNA): TGTGCCAGCTCACCCGCCGCAGGGGTGAACACTGAAGCTTTCTTT. The entire variable domain, with the rest obtained from reference TRBV18 and TRBJ1-1, is as follows: NAGVMQNPRHLVRRRGQEARLRCSPMKGHSHVYWYRQLPEEGLKFMVYLQKENIIDESGMPKERFSAEFPKEGPSILRIQQVVRGDSAAYFCASSPAAGVNTEAFFGQGTRLTVV.

V is TRBV5-4 and J is TRBJ2-1; TRBD2 agrees at 7 bases. This CDR3 has 15 residues. Germline V lookup: CDR1 SGHNT, CDR2 YYREEE (reference sequence). Losses at the gene ends were 4 bases for V and 5 bases for J; bases not matched to a gene: 9. CDR3 DNA: TGTGCCAGCAGCACAACAGCGGGGCCTAACAATGAGCAGTTCTTC. Protein: CASSTTAGPNNEQFF. Full variable domain (missing parts from reference TRBV5-4 and TRBJ2-1): ETGVTQSPTHLIKTRGQQVTLRCSSQSGHNTVSWYQQALGQGPQFIFQYYREEENGRGNFPPRFSGLQFPNYSSELNVNALELDDSALYLCASSTTAGPNNEQFFGPGTRLTVL.

This chain uses TRBV28 with TRBJ2-7; D is ambiguous. The CDR3 runs to 12 residues. In germline, CDR1 is MDHEN, CDR2 SYDVKM. Trimming stripped 6 bases from V and 4 bases from J, with 10 bases between. CDR3 protein: CASSSVIYEQYF. The CDR3 bases are TGTGCCAGCAGCTCAGTGATATACGAGCAGTACTTC.

The J gene is TRBJ1-5, the V gene TRBV19; 7 bases are shared with TRBD1. The CDR3 totals 15 residues. The germline V gene has CDR1 LNHDA and CDR2 SQIVND (reference sequence). With 5 bases clipped from V and 5 bases from J, the junction kept 9 bases outside the gene matches. The CDR3 bases are TGTGCCAGTAGTGGCCCTCCAGGGGGAGATCAGCCCCAGCATTTT. The encoded protein is CASSGPPGGDQPQHF.

The table lists this clone with a few counts. The J gene is TRBJ2-3, the V gene TRBV19; TRBD2 agrees at 11 bases. V shed 5 bases, J shed 2 bases, and the junction held 18 bases outside the gene matches. Germline V gene data show CDR1 as LNHDA and CDR2 as SQIVND (reference sequence). The CDR3 is made up of 20 amino acids. Here the CDR3 reads CASSSPPGLAEKTFTDTQYF. The CDR3, as DNA: TGTGCCAGTAGTTCGCCCCCGGGACTAGCGGAGAAAACTTTCACAGATACGCAGTATTTT.

The chain carries TRBV5-1 and TRBJ2-7; a possible D gene is TRBD1 (5 bases). Germline loops: CDR1 SGHRS, CDR2 YFSETQ. Trimming removed 3 bases at V and 3 bases at J, with 10 bases between. The CDR3 spans 13 residues. The CDR3 sequence: CASSSDNHYEQYF. DNA of the CDR3: TGCGCCAGCAGCTCGGACAACCACTACGAGCAGTACTTC. The full variable domain, with the rest looked up from reference TRBV5-1 and TRBJ2-7, is KAGVTQTPRYLIKTRGQQVTLSCSPISGHRSVSWYQQTPGQGLQFLFEYFSETQRNKGNFPGRFSGRQFSNSRSEMNVSTLELGDSALYLCASSSDNHYEQYFGPGTRLTVT.

This clone was seen once. The chain carries TRBV9 and TRBJ2-1; TRBD2 aligns across 10 bases. Germline assignment: CDR1 SGDLS and CDR2 YYNGEE. V was pared by 0 bases and J by 3 bases, with 3 bases of the junction left unmatched. The CDR3 spans 16 residues. Written as DNA, the CDR3 is TGTGCCAGCAGCGTAGGGGTAGCGGGGGGCTACAATGAGCAGTTCTTC. This translates into CASSVGVAGGYNEQFF.

The rearrangement links TRBV7-5 to TRBJ2-5; the table's D call, TRBD1, was not checked against the DNA. TRBV7-5 is recorded as a pseudogene. This CDR3 is 15 amino acids long. The CDR3 sequence is CARSLGLTGKETQYF. The CDR3 DNA is TGTGCCAGAAGCTTAGGATTGACAGGGAAAGAGACCCAGTACTTC.

The chain is built from TRBV27 and TRBJ2-3; the match to TRBD2 covers 8 bases. Per germline, CDR1 MNHEY and CDR2 SMNVEV (reference sequence). V dropped 6 bases and J dropped 2; count of bases not matched to a gene: 10. The CDR3 extends over 16 amino acids. CDR3: CASSLGAGASTDTQYF. CDR3 DNA: TGTGCCAGCAGCTTGGGAGCGGGGGCCTCCACAGATACGCAGTATTTT.

V gene TRBV7-8 combines with J gene TRBJ1-2; possibly TRBD1 for D (5 bases). The V gene's germline CDR1 is SGHVS and CDR2 FQNEAQ. The CDR3 loop spans 16 amino acids. V lost 2 bases to trimming and J lost 2 bases, with 15 bases between them. The CDR3 sequence: CASSLNSGRQNYGYTF. The CDR3, as DNA: TGTGCCAGCAGCTTAAATTCTGGGCGACAGAACTATGGCTACACCTTC.

This clone was seen a few times. This chain links TRBV27 with TRBJ2-1; 15 bases are shared with TRBD2. Trimming at V came to 5 bases and at J to 5 bases, leaving 13 bases not matched to a gene. This CDR3 has 19 residues. Germline V CDR1 and CDR2: MNHEY, SMNVEV (reference sequence). The CDR3 nucleotides are TGTGCCAGCAGTGTCCGCGCTAGGACTAGCGGGAGGGCCGACAATGAGCAGTTCTTC. This sequence encodes CASSVRARTSGRADNEQFF.

This CDR3 is CASSQVGGADTQYF. In DNA form, the CDR3 reads TGCGCCAGCAGCCAAGTAGGGGGGGCAGATACGCAGTATTTT. V gene TRBV4-1 combines with J gene TRBJ2-3; weak D call: TRBD2 (7 bases). This CDR3 spans 14 amino acids. Germline CDR1 is MGHRA and CDR2 is YSYEKL. V was shortened by 1 base and J by 4 bases, with 9 bases between the two germline ends.

The rearrangement uses TRBV9 and TRBJ1-2; 7 bases match TRBD1. V lost 4 bases, J lost 4 bases, and 10 bases stayed unmatched. The CDR3 totals 15 residues. The germline CDR1 and CDR2 sequences are SGDLS and YYNGEE. The CDR3 sequence: CASSRGDSSGYGYTF. CDR3 sequence (DNA): TGTGCCAGCAGCCGAGGGGACAGCAGCGGCTATGGCTACACCTTC.

The V call is TRBV5-1, the J call TRBJ1-1; unclear D gene. V was cut by 0 bases and J by 0 bases, with 3 bases left in between. CDR1 is SGHRS and CDR2 is YFSETQ in the germline V gene. The CDR3 is made up of 13 amino acids. The chain's CDR3 is CASSLGMNTEAFF. The CDR3 DNA follows: TGCGCCAGCAGCTTGGGTATGAACACTGAAGCTTTCTTT.

The chain combines TRBV18 with TRBJ2-3; D possibly corresponds to TRBD2 (5 bases). Per the germline V gene, CDR1 is KGHSH and CDR2 is LQKENI. Trimming cost V 0 bases and J 6 bases, with 10 bases left between them. The CDR3 consists of 14 residues. CDR3 sequence: CASSPPSGSDTQYF. The CDR3, as DNA: TGTGCCAGCTCACCACCTTCGGGATCCGATACGCAGTATTTT.

This rearrangement joins TRBV7-3 to TRBJ1-6; no clear D. The CDR3 is 13 residues long. CDR1 is SGHTA, CDR2 FQGTGA, per germline. V shed 8 bases and J shed 8 bases, with 13 bases lying between them. The CDR3 DNA is TGTGCCAGCGGCCGGGAAGCCCATTCACCCCTCCACTTT. Translation gives CASGREAHSPLHF.

The chain links TRBV7-8 to TRBJ2-1, with 10 bases fitting TRBD2. There are 16 residues in the CDR3. V gave up 5 bases and J gave up 3 bases; unmatched junction bases: 7. The germline gives CDR1 SGHVS, CDR2 FQNEAQ. CDR3 DNA sequence: TGTGCCAGCAGCCCCCGACTAGCGGGCATCTACAATGAGCAGTTCTTC. Protein: CASSPRLAGIYNEQFF.